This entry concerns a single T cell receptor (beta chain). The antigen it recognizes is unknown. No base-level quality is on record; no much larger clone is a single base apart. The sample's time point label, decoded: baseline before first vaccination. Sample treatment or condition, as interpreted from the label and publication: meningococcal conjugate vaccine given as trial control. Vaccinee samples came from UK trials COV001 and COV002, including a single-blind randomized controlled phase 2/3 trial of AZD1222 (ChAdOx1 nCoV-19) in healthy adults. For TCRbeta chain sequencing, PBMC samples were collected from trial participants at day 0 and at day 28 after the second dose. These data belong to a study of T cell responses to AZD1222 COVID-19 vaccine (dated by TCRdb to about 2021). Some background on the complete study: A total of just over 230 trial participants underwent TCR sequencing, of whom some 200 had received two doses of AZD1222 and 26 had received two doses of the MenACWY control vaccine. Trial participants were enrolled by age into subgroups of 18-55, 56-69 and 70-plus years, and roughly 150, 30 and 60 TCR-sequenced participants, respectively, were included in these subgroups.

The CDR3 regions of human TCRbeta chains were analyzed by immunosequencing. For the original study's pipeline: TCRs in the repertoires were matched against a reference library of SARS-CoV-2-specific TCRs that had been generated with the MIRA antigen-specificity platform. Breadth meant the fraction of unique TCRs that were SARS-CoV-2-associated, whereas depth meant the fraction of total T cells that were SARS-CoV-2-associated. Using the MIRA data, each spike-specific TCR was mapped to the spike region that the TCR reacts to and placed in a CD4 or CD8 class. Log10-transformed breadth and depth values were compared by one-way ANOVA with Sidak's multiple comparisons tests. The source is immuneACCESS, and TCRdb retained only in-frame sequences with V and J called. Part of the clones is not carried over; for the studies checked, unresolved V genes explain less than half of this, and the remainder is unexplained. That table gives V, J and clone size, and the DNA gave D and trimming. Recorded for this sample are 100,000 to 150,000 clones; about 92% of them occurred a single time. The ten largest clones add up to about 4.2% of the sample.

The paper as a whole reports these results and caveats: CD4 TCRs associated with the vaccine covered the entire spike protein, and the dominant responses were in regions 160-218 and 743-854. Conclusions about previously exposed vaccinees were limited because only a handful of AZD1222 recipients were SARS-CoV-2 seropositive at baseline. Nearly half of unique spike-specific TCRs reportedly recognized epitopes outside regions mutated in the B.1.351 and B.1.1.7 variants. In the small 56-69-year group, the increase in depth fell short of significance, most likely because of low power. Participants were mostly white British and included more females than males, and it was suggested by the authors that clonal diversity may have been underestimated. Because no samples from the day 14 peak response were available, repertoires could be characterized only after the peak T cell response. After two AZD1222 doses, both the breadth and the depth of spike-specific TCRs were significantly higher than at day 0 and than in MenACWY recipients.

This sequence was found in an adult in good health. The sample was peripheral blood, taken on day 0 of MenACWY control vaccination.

Here the CDR3 is given as CASSQQGVSGNTIYF. DNA sequence: TGTGCCAGCAGCCAACAGGGGGTATCTGGAAACACCATATATTTT. This sequence uses TRBV14 and TRBJ1-3; 7 nucleotides in the junction match TRBD1. V loses 2 bases at its end and J loses 1 base; junction bases beyond the gene matches: 2. The germline V gene supplies CDR1 SGHDN and CDR2 FVKESK. The CDR3 starts with the cysteine, ends with the phenylalanine, and has 15 residues. Solely the CDR3 DNA is kept, with 45 bases framed from the first base.